Listed below are T cell receptor beta chains from one sample, sequenced in a study of tumor and adjacent non-tumor tissue in lung cancer. TCRdb reanalysed the multiplex PCR reads using MiXCR and keeps one entry per CDR3 protein. The sample lists about 100,000 distinct CDR3 sequences; over 55% were seen once. Sequencing was carried out using distant non-tumor lung tissue. These receptors were obtained from a young man with non-small cell lung cancer. The CDR3 runs from the conserved cysteine through the conserved F or W. A D gene is named only where the DNA matches it firmly. Clone size is shown for a subset of rows, as once, few, many or a class of expanded clone.

D	V	size	J	CDR3	DNA
.	TRBV20-1	.	TRBJ2-5	CSAPTISVRETQYF	TGCAGTGCTCCAACGATTAGCGTCAGGGAGACCCAGTACTTC
TRBD1	TRBV12-3/TRBV12-4	.	TRBJ1-6	CASRDRGRKGYNSHLHF	TGTGCCAGCCGGGACAGGGGTCGGAAGGGTTATAATTCACACCTCCACTTT
.	TRBV4-1	.	TRBJ2-5	CASSHDRDVEETQYF	TGCGCCAGCAGCCACGATCGGGATGTGGAAGAGACCCAGTATTTC
.	TRBV10-3	few	TRBJ2-1	CAMGRNNEQFF	TGTGCCATGGGGAGGAACAATGAGCAGTTCTTC
.	TRBV7-6	.	TRBJ1-1	CARSLNPDSGITEAFF	TGTGCCAGAAGCTTAAACCCGGACAGTGGAATCACTGAAGCTTTCTTT
TRBD2	TRBV29-1	many	TRBJ2-1	CSVEGLAGGMTGNEQFF	TGCAGCGTTGAAGGGCTAGCGGGGGGAATGACGGGGAATGAGCAGTTCTTC
TRBD1	TRBV11-2	.	TRBJ1-2	CASNFTTGAGNGYTF	TGTGCCAGCAACTTTACCACAGGGGCAGGGAATGGCTACACTTTC
.	TRBV12-3/TRBV12-4	many	TRBJ1-5	CASSLEGENQPQHF	TGTGCCAGCAGTTTAGAAGGGGAAAATCAGCCCCAGCATTTT
TRBD1	TRBV24-1	many	TRBJ2-2	CATSDPGTGDTGELFF	TGTGCCACCAGTGATCCCGGGACAGGCGACACCGGGGAGCTGTTTTTT
.	TRBV6-2/TRBV6-3	.	TRBJ2-5	CASSYSMSEETQYF	TGTGCCAGCAGTTACTCAATGTCGGAAGAGACCCAGTACTTC
.	TRBV11-2	.	TRBJ2-5	CANSGAVWGSPETQYF	TGTGCCAACAGCGGAGCGGTTTGGGGGAGCCCAGAGACCCAGTACTTC